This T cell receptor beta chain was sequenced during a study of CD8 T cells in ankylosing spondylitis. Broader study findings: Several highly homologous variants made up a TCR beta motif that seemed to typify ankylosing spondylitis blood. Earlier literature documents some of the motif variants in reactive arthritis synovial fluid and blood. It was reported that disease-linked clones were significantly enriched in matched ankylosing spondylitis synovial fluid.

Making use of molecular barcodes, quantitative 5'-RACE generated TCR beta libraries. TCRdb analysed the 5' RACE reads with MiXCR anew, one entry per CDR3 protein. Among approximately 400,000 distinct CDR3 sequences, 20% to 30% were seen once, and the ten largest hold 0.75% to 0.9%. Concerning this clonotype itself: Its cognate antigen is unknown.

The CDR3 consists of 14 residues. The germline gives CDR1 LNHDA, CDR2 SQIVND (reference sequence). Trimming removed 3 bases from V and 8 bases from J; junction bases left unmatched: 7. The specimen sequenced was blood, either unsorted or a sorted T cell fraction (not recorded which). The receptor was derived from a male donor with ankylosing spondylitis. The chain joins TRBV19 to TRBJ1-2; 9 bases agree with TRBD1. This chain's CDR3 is CASSMDTGQGGYTF. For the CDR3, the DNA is TGTGCCAGTAGTATGGACACCGGACAGGGGGGCTACACCTTC.